This T cell receptor (beta chain) was identified in a study of human T cells and chemical hapten exposure. Study context: Read at 6 days, the patch tests placed 0.01% DPC on the upper back. Per-sample TCR yields varied mainly from small pooled library volume differences. Findings and caveats of the study: Significantly more large CDR3 similarity clusters arose among expanded TCRs than among controls.

V lost 0 bases to trimming and J lost 2 bases, with 10 bases between them. Germline loops: CDR1 LNHNV, CDR2 YYDKDF (reference sequence). This CDR3 is built from 15 residues. Documented time point: pre-sensitization, week 0. As for treatment: therapeutic diphenylcyclopropenone sensitization with weekly scalp DPC. As the library was built, unique molecular identifiers were attached to individual cDNA molecules. TCRdb ran MiXCR on the RACE reads and lists one entry per CDR3 protein. Here the sample spans about 120,000 distinct CDR3 sequences, around an eighth being singletons. Points on this clonotype: Its antigen remains unknown.

Sample: whole blood, taken in connection with sensitization to the hapten diphenylcyclopropenone (DPC). This clonotype was sampled from a woman aged 18-35 years with alopecia areata. Some clones in this sample may be carry-over from other donors' samples. The J gene is TRBJ1-2, the V gene TRBV15; no definite D call. DNA for the CDR3: TGTGCCACCAGCAGAGATCTAGGAATCAACTATGGCTACACCTTC. Protein: CATSRDLGINYGYTF.